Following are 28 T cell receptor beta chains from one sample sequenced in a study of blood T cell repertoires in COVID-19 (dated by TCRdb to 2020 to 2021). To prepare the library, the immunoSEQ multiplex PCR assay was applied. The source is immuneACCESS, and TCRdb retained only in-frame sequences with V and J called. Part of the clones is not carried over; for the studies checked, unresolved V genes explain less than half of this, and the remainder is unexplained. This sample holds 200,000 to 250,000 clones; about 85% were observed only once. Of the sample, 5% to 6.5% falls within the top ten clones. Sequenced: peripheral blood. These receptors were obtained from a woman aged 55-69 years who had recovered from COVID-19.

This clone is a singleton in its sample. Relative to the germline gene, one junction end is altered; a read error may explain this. The CDR3 coding sequence is TGTGCTAGCAGCCAGGGGTCTGGAAACACCATATATTTT. Translation: CASSQGSGNTIYF. V and J are TRBV7-7 and TRBJ1-3, with a possible D match to TRBD1 (6 bases). CDR1 and CDR2 from the germline V gene are SSHAT and FNYEAQ (reference sequence). CDR3 length equals 13 residues.

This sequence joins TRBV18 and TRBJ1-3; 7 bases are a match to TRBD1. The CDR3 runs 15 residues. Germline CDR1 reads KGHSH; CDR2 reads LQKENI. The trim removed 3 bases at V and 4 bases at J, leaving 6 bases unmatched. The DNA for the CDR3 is TGTGCCAGCTCACCTGTGACAGGGCAAGGAAACACCATATATTTT. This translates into CASSPVTGQGNTIYF. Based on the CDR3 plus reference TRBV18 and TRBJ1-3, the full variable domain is NAGVMQNPRHLVRRRGQEARLRCSPMKGHSHVYWYRQLPEEGLKFMVYLQKENIIDESGMPKERFSAEFPKEGPSILRIQQVVRGDSAAYFCASSPVTGQGNTIYFGEGSWLTVV.

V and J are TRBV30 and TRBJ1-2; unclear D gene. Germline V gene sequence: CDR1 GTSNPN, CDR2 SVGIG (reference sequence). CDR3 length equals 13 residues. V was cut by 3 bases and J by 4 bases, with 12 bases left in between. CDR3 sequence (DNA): TGTGCCTGGAGCCCGGACTGGACCTATGGCTACACCTTC. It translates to CAWSPDWTYGYTF.

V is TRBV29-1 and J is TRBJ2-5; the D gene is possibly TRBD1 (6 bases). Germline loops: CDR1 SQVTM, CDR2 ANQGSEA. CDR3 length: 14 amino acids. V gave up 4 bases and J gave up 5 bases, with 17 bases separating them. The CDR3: CSVAFRTVSETQYF. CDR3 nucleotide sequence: TGCAGCGTTGCGTTCAGGACAGTATCCGAGACCCAGTACTTC.

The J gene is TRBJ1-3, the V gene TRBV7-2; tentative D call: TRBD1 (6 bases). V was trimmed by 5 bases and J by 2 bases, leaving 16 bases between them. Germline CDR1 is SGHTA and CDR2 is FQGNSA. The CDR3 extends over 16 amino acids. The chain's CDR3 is CASSQGPVRTGNTIYF. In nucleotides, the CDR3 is TGTGCCAGCAGCCAGGGGCCGGTTCGCACTGGAAACACCATATATTTT.

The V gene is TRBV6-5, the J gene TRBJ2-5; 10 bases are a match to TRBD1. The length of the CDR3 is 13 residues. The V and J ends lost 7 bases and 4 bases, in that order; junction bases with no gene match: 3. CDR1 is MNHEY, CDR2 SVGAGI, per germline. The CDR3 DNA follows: TGTGCCAGCATCTGGACAGGGGGAGAGACCCAGTACTTC. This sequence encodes CASIWTGGETQYF.

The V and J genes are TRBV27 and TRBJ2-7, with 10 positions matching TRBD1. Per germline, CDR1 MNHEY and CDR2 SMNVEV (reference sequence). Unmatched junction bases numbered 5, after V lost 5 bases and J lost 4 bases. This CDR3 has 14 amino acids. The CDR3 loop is CASSPGTGEYEQYF. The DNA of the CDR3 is TGTGCCAGCAGTCCCGGGACAGGGGAATACGAGCAGTACTTC.

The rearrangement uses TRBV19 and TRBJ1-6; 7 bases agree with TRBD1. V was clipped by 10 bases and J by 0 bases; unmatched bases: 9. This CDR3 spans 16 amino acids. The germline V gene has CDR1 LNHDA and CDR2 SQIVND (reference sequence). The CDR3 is CANPDRPSSYNSPLHF. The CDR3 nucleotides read TGTGCCAACCCGGACAGGCCCAGCTCCTATAATTCACCCCTCCACTTT.

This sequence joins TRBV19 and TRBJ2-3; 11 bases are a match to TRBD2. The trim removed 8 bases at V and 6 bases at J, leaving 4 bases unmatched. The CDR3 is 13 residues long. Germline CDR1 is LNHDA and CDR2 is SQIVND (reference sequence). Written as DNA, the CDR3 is TGTGCCAGTGGACTAGCGGGCCTGGATACGCAGTATTTT. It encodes CASGLAGLDTQYF.

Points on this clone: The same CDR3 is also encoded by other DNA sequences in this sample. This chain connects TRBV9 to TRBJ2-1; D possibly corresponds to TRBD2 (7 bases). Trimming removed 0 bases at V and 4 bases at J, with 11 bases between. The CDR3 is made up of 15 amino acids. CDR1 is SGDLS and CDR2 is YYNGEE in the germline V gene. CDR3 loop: CASSVGGGPYNEQFF. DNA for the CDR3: TGTGCCAGCAGCGTAGGCGGGGGCCCTTACAATGAGCAGTTCTTC.

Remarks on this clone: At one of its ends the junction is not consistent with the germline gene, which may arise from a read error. CDR3 region: CAISDFQNPEAFF. Written as DNA, the CDR3 is TGTGCCATCAGTGATTTCCAGAACCCTGAAGCTTTCTTT. The rearrangement uses TRBV10-3 and TRBJ1-1, with no clear D. This CDR3 is 13 amino acids long. Germline V gene lookup returns CDR1 ENHRY and CDR2 SYGVKD.

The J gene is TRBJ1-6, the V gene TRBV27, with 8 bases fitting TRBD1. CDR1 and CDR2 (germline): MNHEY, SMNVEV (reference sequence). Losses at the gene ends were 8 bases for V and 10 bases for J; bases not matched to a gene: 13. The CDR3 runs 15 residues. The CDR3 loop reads CASSSGGRGGSPLHF. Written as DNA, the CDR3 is TGTGCCAGCTCATCAGGGGGCAGGGGGGGCTCACCCCTCCACTTT.

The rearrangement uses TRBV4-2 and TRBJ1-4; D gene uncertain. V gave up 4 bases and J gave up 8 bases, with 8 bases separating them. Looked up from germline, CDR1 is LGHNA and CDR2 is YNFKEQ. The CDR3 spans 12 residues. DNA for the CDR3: TGTGCCAGCAGCCCGGGGTGGGAAAAACTGTTTTTT. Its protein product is CASSPGWEKLFF.

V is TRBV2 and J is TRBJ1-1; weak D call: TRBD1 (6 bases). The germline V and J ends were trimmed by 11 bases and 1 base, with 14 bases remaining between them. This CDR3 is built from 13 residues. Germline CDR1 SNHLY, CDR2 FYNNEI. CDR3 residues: CAYTKTGNTEAFF. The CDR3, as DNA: TGTGCCTATACAAAGACAGGGAACACTGAAGCTTTCTTT. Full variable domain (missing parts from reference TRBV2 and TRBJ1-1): EPEVTQTPSHQVTQMGQEVILRCVPISNHLYFYWYRQILGQKVEFLVSFYNNEISEKSEIFDDQFSVERPDGSNFTLKIRSTKLEDSAMYFCAYTKTGNTEAFFGQGTRLTVV.

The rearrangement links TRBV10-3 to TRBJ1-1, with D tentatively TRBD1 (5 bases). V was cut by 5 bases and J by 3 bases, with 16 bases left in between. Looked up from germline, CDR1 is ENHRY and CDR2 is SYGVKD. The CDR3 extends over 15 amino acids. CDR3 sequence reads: CAISKRALGDTEAFF. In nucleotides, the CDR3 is TGTGCCATCAGTAAAAGAGCGTTAGGGGACACTGAAGCTTTCTTT.

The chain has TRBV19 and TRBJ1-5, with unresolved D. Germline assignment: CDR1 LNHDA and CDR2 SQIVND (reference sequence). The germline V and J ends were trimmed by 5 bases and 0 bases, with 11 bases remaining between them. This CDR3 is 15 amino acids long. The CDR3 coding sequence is TGTGCCAGTAGTCGCCGGGGTTATAGCAATCAGCCCCAGCATTTT. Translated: CASSRRGYSNQPQHF.

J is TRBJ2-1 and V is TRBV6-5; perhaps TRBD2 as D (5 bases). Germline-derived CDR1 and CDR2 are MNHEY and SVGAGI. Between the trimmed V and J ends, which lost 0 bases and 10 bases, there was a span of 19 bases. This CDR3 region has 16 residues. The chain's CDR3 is CASSYSWSSGEGEQFF. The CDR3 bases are TGTGCCAGCAGTTACTCATGGTCAAGTGGTGAGGGAGAGCAGTTCTTC.

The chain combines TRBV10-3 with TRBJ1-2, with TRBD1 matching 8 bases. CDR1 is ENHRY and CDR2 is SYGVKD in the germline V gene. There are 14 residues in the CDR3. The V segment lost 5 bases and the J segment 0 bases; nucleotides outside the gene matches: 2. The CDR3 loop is CAISRDRTNYGYTF. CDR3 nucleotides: TGTGCCATCAGTAGGGACAGGACTAACTATGGCTACACCTTC.

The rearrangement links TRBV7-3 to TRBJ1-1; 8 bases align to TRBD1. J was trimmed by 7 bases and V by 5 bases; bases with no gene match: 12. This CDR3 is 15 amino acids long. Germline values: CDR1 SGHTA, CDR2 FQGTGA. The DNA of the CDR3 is TGTGCCAGCAGCCCCTTAGCAGGGGGCGGCGATGAAGCTTTCTTT. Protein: CASSPLAGGGDEAFF.

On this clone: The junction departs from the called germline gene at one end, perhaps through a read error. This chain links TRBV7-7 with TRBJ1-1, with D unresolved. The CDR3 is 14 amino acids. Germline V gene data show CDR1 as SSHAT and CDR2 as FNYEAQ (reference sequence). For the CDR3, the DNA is TGTGCTAGCAGCGAGACATTGGATTCGGGAGAAGCTTTCTTT. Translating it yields CASSETLDSGEAFF.

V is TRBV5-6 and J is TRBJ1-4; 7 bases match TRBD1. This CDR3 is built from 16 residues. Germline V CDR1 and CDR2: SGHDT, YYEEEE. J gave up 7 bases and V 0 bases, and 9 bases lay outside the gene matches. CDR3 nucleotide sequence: TGTGCCAGCAGCTTGGGCTCCAACAGGGGTGGTGAAAAACTGTTTTTT. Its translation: CASSLGSNRGGEKLFF.

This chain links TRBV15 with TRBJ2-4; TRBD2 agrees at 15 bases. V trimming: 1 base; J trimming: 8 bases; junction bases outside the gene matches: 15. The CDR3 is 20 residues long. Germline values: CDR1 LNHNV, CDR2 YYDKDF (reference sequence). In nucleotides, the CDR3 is TGTGCCACCAGCAGAGCAAAGCCGGGACTAGCGGGGGGATTCGTATACATTCAGTACTTC. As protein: CATSRAKPGLAGGFVYIQYF.

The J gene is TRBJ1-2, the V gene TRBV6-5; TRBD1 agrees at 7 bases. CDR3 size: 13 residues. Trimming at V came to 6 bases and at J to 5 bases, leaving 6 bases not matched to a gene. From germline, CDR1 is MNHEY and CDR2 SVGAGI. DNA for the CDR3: TGTGCCAGCAGGACCGGGACAGCATATGGCTACACCTTC. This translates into CASRTGTAYGYTF.

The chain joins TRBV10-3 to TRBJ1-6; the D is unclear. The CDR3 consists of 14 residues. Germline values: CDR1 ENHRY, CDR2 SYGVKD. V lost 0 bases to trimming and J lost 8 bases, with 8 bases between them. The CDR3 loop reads CAISESYTDSPLHF. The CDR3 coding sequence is TGTGCCATCAGTGAGTCGTATACGGATTCACCCCTCCACTTT.

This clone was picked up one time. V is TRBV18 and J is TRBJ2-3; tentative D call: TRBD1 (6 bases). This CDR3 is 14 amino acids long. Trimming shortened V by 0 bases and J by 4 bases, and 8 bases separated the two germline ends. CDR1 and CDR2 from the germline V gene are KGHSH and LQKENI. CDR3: CASSPPGGADTQYF. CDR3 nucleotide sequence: TGTGCCAGCTCACCACCTGGGGGCGCAGATACGCAGTATTTT.

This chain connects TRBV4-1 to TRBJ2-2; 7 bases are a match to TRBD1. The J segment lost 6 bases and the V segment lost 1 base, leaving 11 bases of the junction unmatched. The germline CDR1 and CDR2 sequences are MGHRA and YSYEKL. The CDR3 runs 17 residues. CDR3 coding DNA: TGCGCCAGCAGCCAAGGGGTGGAAGGGGGCAAACCCGGGGAGCTGTTTTTT. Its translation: CASSQGVEGGKPGELFF.

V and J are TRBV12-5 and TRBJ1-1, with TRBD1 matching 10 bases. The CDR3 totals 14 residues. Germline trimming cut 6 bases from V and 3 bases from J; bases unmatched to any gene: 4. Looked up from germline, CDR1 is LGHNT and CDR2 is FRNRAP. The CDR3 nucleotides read TGTGCTAGTGGCCCAGGGACAGGGGACACTGAAGCTTTCTTT. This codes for CASGPGTGDTEAFF.

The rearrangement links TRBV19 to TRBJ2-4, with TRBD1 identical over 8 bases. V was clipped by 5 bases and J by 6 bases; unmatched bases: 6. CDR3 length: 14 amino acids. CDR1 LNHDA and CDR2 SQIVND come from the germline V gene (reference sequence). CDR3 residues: CASSGRQGPNIQYF. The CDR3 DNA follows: TGTGCCAGTAGTGGCCGACAGGGGCCAAACATTCAGTACTTC.